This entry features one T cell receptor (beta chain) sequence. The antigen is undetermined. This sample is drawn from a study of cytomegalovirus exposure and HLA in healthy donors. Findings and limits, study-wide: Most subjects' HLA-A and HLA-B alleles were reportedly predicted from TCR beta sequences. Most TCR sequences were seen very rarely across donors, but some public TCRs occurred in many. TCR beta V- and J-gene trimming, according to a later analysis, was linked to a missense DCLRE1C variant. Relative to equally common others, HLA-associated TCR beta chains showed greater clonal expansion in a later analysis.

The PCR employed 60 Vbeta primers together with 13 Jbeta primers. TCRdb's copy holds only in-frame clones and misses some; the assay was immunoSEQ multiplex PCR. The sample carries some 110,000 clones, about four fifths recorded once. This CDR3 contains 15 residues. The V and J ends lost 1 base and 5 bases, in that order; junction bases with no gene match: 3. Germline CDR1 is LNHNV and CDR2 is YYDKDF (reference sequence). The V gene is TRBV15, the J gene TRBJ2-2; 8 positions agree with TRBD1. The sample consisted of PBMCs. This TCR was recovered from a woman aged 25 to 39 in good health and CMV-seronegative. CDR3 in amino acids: CATSRAGTGTGELFF. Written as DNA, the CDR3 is TGTGCCACCAGCAGAGCCGGGACAGGAACCGGGGAGCTGTTTTTT.